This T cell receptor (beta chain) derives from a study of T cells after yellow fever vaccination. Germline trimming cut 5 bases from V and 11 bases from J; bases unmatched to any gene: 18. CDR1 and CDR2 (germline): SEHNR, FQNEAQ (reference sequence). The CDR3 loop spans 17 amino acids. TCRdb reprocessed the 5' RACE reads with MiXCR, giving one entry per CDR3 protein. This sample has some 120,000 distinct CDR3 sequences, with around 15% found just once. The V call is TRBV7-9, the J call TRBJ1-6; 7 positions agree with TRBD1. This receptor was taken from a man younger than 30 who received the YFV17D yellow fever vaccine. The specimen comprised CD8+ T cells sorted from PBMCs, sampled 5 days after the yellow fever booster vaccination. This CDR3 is CASSPPVNHRGIAPLHF. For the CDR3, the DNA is TGTGCCAGCAGCCCGCCCGTAAACCACAGGGGAATAGCACCCCTCCACTTT.